This entry is about one T cell receptor beta chain. This sample is part of a study of blood T cell repertoires in COVID-19. The wider study: PBMCs, B-cell-depleted T cells, or T cells provided the cDNA or gDNA that made up the material.

CDR3 length: 15 residues. Trimming took 4 bases from V and 1 from J, leaving 14 bases between them. The germline V gene encodes CDR1 SGHVS and CDR2 FQNEAQ. Authors' processing steps: Amplified reference gene primers provided the basis for estimating nucleated cell counts. The method was immunoSEQ multiplex PCR; TCRdb's version includes in-frame clones alone and lacks a portion of them. V, J and clone size are those of that table, while D and trimming were read from the DNA. The sample consists of roughly 65,000 clones, about 80% of them appearing once. The V and J genes are TRBV7-8 and TRBJ2-7; D is possibly TRBD2 (6 bases). Sequencing was carried out using peripheral blood. This TCR was sampled from a human donor in a cohort sampled during active COVID-19. The CDR3 region is CASSSNPGESYEQYF. The CDR3 nucleotides are TGTGCCAGCAGCTCTAACCCGGGAGAGTCCTACGAGCAGTACTTC.